This T cell receptor beta chain was identified during a study of T cell responses to AZD1222 COVID-19 vaccine. Study conclusions and caveats: Along spike, vaccine-associated CD4 TCRs were found throughout, with dominance at 160-218 and 743-854. Repertoire sampling occurred only after the peak T cell response. The breadth and depth of Spike-specific TCRs increased once two AZD1222 doses had been given. Recipients of AZD1222 seropositive at baseline numbered only 6 or 7.

V was clipped by 4 bases and J by 0 bases, with 10 bases between them. The CDR3 has 14 residues. Germline-derived CDR1 and CDR2 are SGHRS and YFSETQ. This table comes from immunoSEQ multiplex PCR, and its TCRdb copy is limited to in-frame clones, with some not included. This sample has some 120,000 clones, with over 75% found just once. Concerning this clone itself: Antigen unknown.

The chain carries TRBV5-1 and TRBJ1-2; D unresolved. The source material was peripheral blood, sampled 28 days after the second AZD1222 dose. The TCR was taken from an adult who received the AZD1222 COVID-19 vaccine. As DNA, the CDR3 is TGCGCCAGCAGCCTGGGGAGTACTAACTATGGCTACACCTTC. This sequence encodes CASSLGSTNYGYTF.